Presented here are 26 T cell receptor beta chains from one specimen sequenced in a study of cytomegalovirus exposure and HLA in healthy donors. This PCR relied on a set of 60 Vbeta primers and 13 Jbeta primers. Sequencing used immunoSEQ multiplex PCR; TCRdb keeps in-frame clones, though not all of them. Of roughly 130,000 clones listed, roughly 80% are singletons. The sample comprised PBMCs. The receptors were gathered from a woman between 40 and 50 years old in good health and CMV-seropositive.

The CDR3, as DNA: TGTGCCAGCAGTTTGCGGGGGACCTCGATCCCCCTCCACTTT. Encoded protein: CASSLRGTSIPLHF. V gene TRBV27 combines with J gene TRBJ1-6; D perhaps matches TRBD1 (5 bases). CDR1 and CDR2 from the germline V gene are MNHEY and SMNVEV (reference sequence). The CDR3 sequence is 14 residues long. The germline V and J ends were trimmed by 3 bases and 13 bases, with 16 bases remaining between them.

The CDR3 sequence is CASTVQGHQPQHF. CDR3 DNA sequence: TGTGCCAGCACGGTACAGGGGCATCAGCCCCAGCATTTT. The V gene is TRBV6-6, the J gene TRBJ1-5; TRBD1 matches at 7 bases. CDR3 length equals 13 residues. V lost 7 bases, J lost 5 bases, and 5 bases stayed unmatched. CDR1 and CDR2 (germline): MNHNY, SVGAGI (reference sequence).

The rearrangement joins TRBV5-1 to TRBJ2-5, with TRBD2 matching over 7 bases. The assigned J gene may be wrong: the sequence end matches TRBJ2-7 better. The CDR3 has 20 amino acids. Germline CDR1 SGHRS, CDR2 YFSETQ. CDR3 loop: CASSSRGDARGRGSSYEQYF. The CDR3 DNA reads TGCGCCAGCAGCTCAAGGGGCGATGCCCGGGGACGCGGGAGCTCCTACGAGCAGTACTTC.

This sequence joins TRBV5-1 and TRBJ1-1; the D gene is possibly TRBD1 (6 bases). V dropped 1 base and J dropped 4 bases, with 11 bases sitting between them. CDR1 SGHRS and CDR2 YFSETQ come from the germline V gene. This CDR3 is built from 14 residues. CDR3: CASSLTGLSTEAFF. The CDR3, as DNA: TGCGCCAGCAGCTTGACAGGGTTGAGCACTGAAGCTTTCTTT.

V gene TRBV7-9 combines with J gene TRBJ1-1; 7 bases map to TRBD1. The CDR3 spans 14 residues. J was trimmed by 8 bases and V by 5 bases; bases with no gene match: 11. The germline gives CDR1 SEHNR, CDR2 FQNEAQ (reference sequence). The CDR3, as DNA: TGTGCCAGCAGCCCACCGGGACAGAAAAGAGAAGCTTTCTTT. Translated: CASSPPGQKREAFF.

The V gene is TRBV9, the J gene TRBJ2-5; 13 bases map to TRBD2. After removal of 4 bases from V and 5 bases from J, the junction contained 14 bases not matched to a gene. The CDR3 extends over 18 amino acids. Germline CDR1 SGDLS, CDR2 YYNGEE. Written as DNA, the CDR3 is TGTGCCAGCAGCCTACAGGTGACTAGCGGGAGGAGGAGGGAGACCCAGTACTTC. Translated: CASSLQVTSGRRRETQYF.

This chain links TRBV25-1 with TRBJ1-2; maybe TRBD1 (6 bases). The CDR3 sequence is 13 residues long. Germline assignment: CDR1 MGHDK and CDR2 SYGVNS. The germline V and J ends were trimmed by 8 bases and 7 bases, with 17 bases remaining between them. In DNA, the CDR3 is TGTGCCAGCGCCTCCACAGGGAGAGGTGGCTACACCTTC. This gives the protein CASASTGRGGYTF.

The chain couples TRBV18 to TRBJ2-7; 8 nucleotides agree with TRBD1. In germline, CDR1 is KGHSH, CDR2 LQKENI. This CDR3 is 14 amino acids long. The J segment lost 2 bases and the V segment lost 6 bases, leaving 6 bases of the junction unmatched. CDR3 coding DNA: TGTGCCAGCTCGCTACAGGGGGAAGCCTACGAGCAGTACTTC. This codes for CASSLQGEAYEQYF.

The chain uses TRBV30 and TRBJ1-1; TRBD1 is a possible D gene (5 bases). The germline V and J ends were trimmed by 3 bases and 3 bases, with 11 bases remaining between them. The CDR3 is 13 amino acids. CDR1 GTSNPN and CDR2 SVGIG come from the germline V gene (reference sequence). CDR3 residues: CAWSQGGDTEAFF. The CDR3, as DNA: TGTGCCTGGAGCCAGGGTGGCGACACTGAAGCTTTCTTT.

The count of this clone is one. This chain uses TRBV5-1 with TRBJ2-4; D is perhaps TRBD1 (5 bases). Germline V gene lookup returns CDR1 SGHRS and CDR2 YFSETQ. Trimming shortened V by 0 bases and J by 1 base, and 5 bases separated the two germline ends. The CDR3 is made up of 14 amino acids. The CDR3: CASSLDRAKNIQYF. The CDR3, as DNA: TGCGCCAGCAGCTTGGACAGGGCCAAAAACATTCAGTACTTC.

This chain connects TRBV28 to TRBJ2-7, with a weak D call TRBD1 (6 bases). Germline values: CDR1 MDHEN, CDR2 SYDVKM. This CDR3 comprises 12 residues. V gave up 1 base and J gave up 6 bases, with 7 bases separating them. The CDR3, as DNA: TGTGCCAGCAGTTTATTGACAGGCGAGCAGTACTTC. Translation: CASSLLTGEQYF.

The rearrangement links TRBV9 to TRBJ1-4, with D possibly TRBD1 on 6 matching bases. Germline CDR1 SGDLS, CDR2 YYNGEE. This CDR3 is built from 15 residues. The ends were cut back, 0 bases at V and 8 bases at J, with 14 bases in the middle. The CDR3 coding sequence is TGTGCCAGCAGCGTAGGACAGGCCTACGACGAAAAACTGTTTTTT. It translates to CASSVGQAYDEKLFF.

This clone came up a few times. CDR3 protein: CASTEDRGYGYTF. The CDR3 nucleotides are TGTGCCAGCACTGAGGACAGGGGATATGGCTACACCTTC. The rearrangement joins TRBV6-1 to TRBJ1-2; 9 bases fit TRBD1. The trim removed 7 bases at V and 5 bases at J, leaving 5 bases unmatched. This CDR3 region has 13 residues. Germline V CDR1 and CDR2: MNHNS, SASEGT.

V usage is TRBV21-1 and J usage is TRBJ2-7; the DNA was not compared with TRBD1, the D call given in the table. TRBV21-1 is a recognized pseudogene. The CDR3 runs 16 residues. CDR3 loop: CASSKGLGVFSYEQYF. In DNA, the CDR3 is TGTGCCAGCAGCAAAGGGCTAGGGGTCTTCTCCTACGAGCAGTACTTC.

This sequence joins TRBV5-4 and TRBJ1-2, with a possible D match to TRBD1 (5 bases). Trimming removed 0 bases at V and 2 bases at J, with 14 bases between. This CDR3 is built from 16 residues. Germline V gene sequence: CDR1 SGHNT, CDR2 YYREEE (reference sequence). CDR3 nucleotide sequence: TGTGCCAGCAGCTTGGCCGCGGGAGGGACCAACTATGGCTACACCTTC. Its translation: CASSLAAGGTNYGYTF.

In its sample, this clone was seen once. The chain carries TRBV19 and TRBJ1-2; D is possibly TRBD1 (5 bases). The CDR3 spans 15 residues. The V gene's germline CDR1 is LNHDA and CDR2 SQIVND (reference sequence). V was clipped by 6 bases and J by 1 base, with 15 bases between them. The CDR3 is CASRETGFFNYGYTF. The CDR3 DNA reads TGTGCCAGTAGGGAAACAGGCTTCTTTAACTATGGCTACACCTTC.

This chain links TRBV2 with TRBJ1-2; 9 bases are a match to TRBD1. Losses at the gene ends were 6 bases for V and 7 bases for J; bases not matched to a gene: 9. Germline CDR1 and CDR2: SNHLY and FYNNEI. This CDR3 region has 14 residues. The CDR3 loop reads CASSPPATGGGYTF. CDR3 sequence (DNA): TGTGCCAGCAGCCCCCCCGCGACAGGGGGTGGCTACACCTTC.

The genes are TRBV4-2 and TRBJ1-4, with TRBD1 identical over 7 bases. V lost 1 base and J lost 7; bases outside the gene matches: 6. Germline V gene lookup returns CDR1 LGHNA and CDR2 YNFKEQ. The CDR3 runs 15 residues. CDR3 amino acids: CASSQATGNREKLFF. The CDR3 region has the DNA TGTGCCAGCAGCCAAGCGACAGGGAATCGTGAAAAACTGTTTTTT.

The V gene is TRBV2, the J gene TRBJ2-7; TRBD1 matches 9 bases. After removal of 4 bases from V and 7 bases from J, the junction contained 8 bases not matched to a gene. Germline-derived CDR1 and CDR2 are SNHLY and FYNNEI. This CDR3 region has 14 residues. The CDR3 sequence: CASSVMGQGREQYF. Written as DNA, the CDR3 is TGTGCCAGCAGTGTGATGGGACAGGGACGGGAGCAGTACTTC. Full variable domain (outside the CDR3, taken from reference TRBV2 and TRBJ2-7): EPEVTQTPSHQVTQMGQEVILRCVPISNHLYFYWYRQILGQKVEFLVSFYNNEISEKSEIFDDQFSVERPDGSNFTLKIRSTKLEDSAMYFCASSVMGQGREQYFGPGTRLTVT.

The chain is built from TRBV5-4 and TRBJ2-7, with unresolved D. CDR3 length equals 16 residues. V lost 5 bases and J lost 7, with 25 bases in between. Germline assignment: CDR1 SGHNT and CDR2 YYREEE (reference sequence). CDR3 nucleotide sequence: TGTGCCAGCAGACATACTACCGTCGGCCGCCCGAGGGAGCAGTACTTC. Translation: CASRHTTVGRPREQYF.

This chain connects TRBV5-1 to TRBJ1-6; D unresolved. V was pared by 0 bases and J by 9 bases, with 10 bases between. The length of the CDR3 is 14 residues. CDR1 is SGHRS and CDR2 is YFSETQ in the germline V gene. Here the CDR3 DNA reads TGCGCCAGCAGCTTGGCCTTCGGGAGTTCACCCCTCCACTTT. Translation: CASSLAFGSSPLHF.

The rearrangement joins TRBV28 to TRBJ1-2; D is unresolved. CDR1 is MDHEN and CDR2 is SYDVKM in the germline V gene. Trimming removed 3 bases at V and 7 bases at J, with 9 bases between. The CDR3 consists of 12 residues. CDR3 coding DNA: TGTGCCAGCAGTTTTGCGGGGTTTGGCTACACCTTC. This translates into CASSFAGFGYTF.

V and J are TRBV21-1 and TRBJ1-5; TRBD1, as called in the table, went unchecked against the DNA. TRBV21-1 counts as a pseudogene. This CDR3 is 16 amino acids long. As DNA, the CDR3 is TGTGCCAGCAGCGTCCGGGACACCGGAGACAATCAGCCCCAGCATTTT. Translating gives CASSVRDTGDNQPQHF.

V is TRBV30 and J is TRBJ2-3, with TRBD2 identical over 9 bases. V dropped 3 bases and J dropped 4; count of bases not matched to a gene: 2. CDR1 and CDR2 from the germline V gene are GTSNPN and SVGIG (reference sequence). The CDR3 is made up of 13 amino acids. This CDR3 is CAWSLAGADTQYF. Written as DNA, the CDR3 is TGTGCCTGGAGCTTAGCGGGGGCAGATACGCAGTATTTT. The full variable domain, in which reference TRBV30 and TRBJ2-3 provide the parts outside the CDR3, is SQTIHQWPATLVQPVGSPLSLECTVEGTSNPNLYWYRQAAGRGLQLLFYSVGIGQISSEVPQNLSASRPQDRQFILSSKKLLLSDSGFYLCAWSLAGADTQYFGPGTRLTVL.

This sequence joins TRBV5-1 and TRBJ2-3; D is perhaps TRBD1 (6 bases). There are 14 residues in the CDR3. Trimming took off 0 bases at V and 2 bases at J, with 7 bases between the two ends. Germline-derived CDR1 and CDR2 are SGHRS and YFSETQ. The CDR3 loop reads CASSLGDNTDTQYF. CDR3 in DNA: TGCGCCAGCAGCTTGGGGGACAACACAGATACGCAGTATTTT. The full variable domain, rest sourced from reference TRBV5-1 and TRBJ2-3, is KAGVTQTPRYLIKTRGQQVTLSCSPISGHRSVSWYQQTPGQGLQFLFEYFSETQRNKGNFPGRFSGRQFSNSRSEMNVSTLELGDSALYLCASSLGDNTDTQYFGPGTRLTVL.

A single count supports this clone. The chain employs TRBV28 and TRBJ1-4, with TRBD1 identical over 8 bases. Germline V gene data show CDR1 as MDHEN and CDR2 as SYDVKM. The CDR3 is made up of 14 amino acids. V was pared by 2 bases and J by 11 bases, with 7 bases of the junction left unmatched. The CDR3: CASSLAGTGVKLFF. CDR3 coding DNA: TGTGCCAGCAGTTTAGCCGGGACAGGCGTTAAACTGTTTTTT.